The clone carrying this T cell receptor (beta chain) was observed a handful of times. TCRdb processed the 5' RACE reads anew with MiXCR; each CDR3 protein has one entry. The repertoire includes more than 25,000 distinct CDR3 sequences, 7.5% to 10% of them detected once, and 2% to 2.5% sits in the top ten. This entry belongs to a study of chronic HIV infection and antiretroviral therapy. In germline, CDR1 is SQVTM, CDR2 ANQGSEA. This CDR3 contains 13 residues. Trimming took 4 bases from V and 2 from J; bases not matched to a gene: 5. The sequenced sample consisted of peripheral blood. The clonotype comes from an adult who had HIV and had not received antiretroviral therapy, or was an uninfected healthy control (not recorded which). The V gene is TRBV29-1, the J gene TRBJ2-7; 7 nucleotides align to TRBD2. CDR3 nucleotide sequence: TGCAGCGTTGGTTTGCGGGAGCCCTACGAGCAGTACTTC. Protein product: CSVGLREPYEQYF.